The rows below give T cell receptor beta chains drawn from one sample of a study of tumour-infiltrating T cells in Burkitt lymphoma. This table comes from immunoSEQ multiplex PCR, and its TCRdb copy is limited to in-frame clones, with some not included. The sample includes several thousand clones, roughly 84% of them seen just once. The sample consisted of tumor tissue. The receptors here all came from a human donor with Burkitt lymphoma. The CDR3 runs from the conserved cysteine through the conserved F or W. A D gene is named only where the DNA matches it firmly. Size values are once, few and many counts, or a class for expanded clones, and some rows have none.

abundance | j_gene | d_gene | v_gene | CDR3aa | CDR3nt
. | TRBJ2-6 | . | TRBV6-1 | CASTAGGANVLTF | TGTGCCAGCACCGCGGGTGGGGCCAACGTCCTGACTTTC
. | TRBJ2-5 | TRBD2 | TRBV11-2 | CASRAGEETQYF | TGTGCCAGCAGGGCGGGGGAAGAGACCCAGTACTTC
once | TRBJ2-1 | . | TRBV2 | CASSKLGPVNEQFF | TGTGCCAGCAGTAAACTGGGACCGGTCAATGAGCAGTTCTTC
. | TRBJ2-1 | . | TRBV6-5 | CASSWGGTAYNEQFF | TGTGCCAGCAGTTGGGGGGGGACAGCCTACAATGAGCAGTTCTTC
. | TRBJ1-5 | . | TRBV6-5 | CASRINTGRDQPQHF | TGTGCCAGCAGGATCAATACAGGGAGGGATCAGCCCCAGCATTTT
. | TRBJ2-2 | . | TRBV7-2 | CASSFSGRSSGELFF | TGTGCCAGCAGCTTCAGTGGGAGGTCCTCCGGGGAGCTGTTTTTT
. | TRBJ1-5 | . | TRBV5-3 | CARDSREQPQHF | TGTGCCAGAGACTCGCGAGAGCAGCCCCAGCATTTT
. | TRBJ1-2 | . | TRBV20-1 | CSARVRYGYTF | TGCAGTGCTAGAGTACGGTATGGCTACACCTTC
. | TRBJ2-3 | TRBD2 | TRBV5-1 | CASSSPGGLTQYF | TGCGCCAGCAGCTCCCCGGGGGGGTTGACGCAGTATTTT
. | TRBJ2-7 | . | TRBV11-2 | CASSQGIFYEQYF | TGTGCCAGCAGCCAGGGGATATTCTACGAGCAGTACTTC
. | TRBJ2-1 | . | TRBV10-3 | CAIGSGSYNEQFF | TGTGCCATCGGGTCGGGCTCCTACAATGAGCAGTTCTTC
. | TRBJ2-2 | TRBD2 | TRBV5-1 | CASSLPGLAGPGELFF | TGCGCCAGCAGCCTACCGGGACTAGCGGGGCCCGGGGAGCTGTTTTTT
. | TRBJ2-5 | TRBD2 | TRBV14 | CASSHWTSGRQETQYF | TGTGCCAGCAGCCATTGGACTAGCGGACGTCAAGAGACCCAGTACTTC
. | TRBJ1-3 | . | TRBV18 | CASSPYTDAGNTIYF | TGTGCCAGCTCACCTTACACGGATGCGGGAAACACCATATATTTT
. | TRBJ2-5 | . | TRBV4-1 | CASSQAPWRVQETQYF | TGCGCCAGCAGCCAAGCCCCTTGGCGGGTACAAGAGACCCAGTACTTC